These 23 T cell receptor beta chains share one sample of origin, sequenced in a study of OX40 agonist ivuxolimab in advanced cancers. Some clones are missing from TCRdb's copy, which holds only in-frame ones; the method was immunoSEQ multiplex PCR. The sample yields around 84,000 clones, about nine tenths seen once. Sequenced here: CD4+ or CD8+ T cells sorted from blood, sampled in a trial of the OX40 agonist ivuxolimab. These receptors were collected from an adult with an advanced solid tumor such as melanoma, head and neck, liver or kidney cancer.

The J gene is TRBJ2-2, the V gene TRBV5-1, with a tentative D call TRBD2 (6 bases). Looked up from germline, CDR1 is SGHRS and CDR2 is YFSETQ. The CDR3 spans 14 residues. V was cut by 5 bases and J by 1 base, with 9 bases left in between. The CDR3 DNA reads as TGCGCCAGCAGGCGGGAAATGAACACCGGGGAGCTGTTTTTT. This gives the protein CASRREMNTGELFF.

This chain connects TRBV30 to TRBJ2-5, with a possible D match to TRBD1 (7 bases). Trimming cost V 3 bases and J 5 bases, with 28 bases left between them. The CDR3 covers 18 residues. CDR1 is GTSNPN and CDR2 is SVGIG in the germline V gene (reference sequence). Here the CDR3 reads CAWSRPFGRGVLEETQYF. CDR3 in DNA: TGTGCCTGGAGCCGGCCATTCGGCAGGGGGGTTTTAGAGGAGACCCAGTACTTC.

The rearrangement uses TRBV19 and TRBJ2-5; D unresolved. The V gene lost 4 bases and the J gene lost 0 bases, with 9 bases spanning the gap. Germline V gene data show CDR1 as LNHDA and CDR2 as SQIVND (reference sequence). The CDR3 has 14 amino acids. The CDR3 bases are TGTGCCAGTAGTAGCGGCTGGTACCAAGAGACCCAGTACTTC. This codes for CASSSGWYQETQYF.

This clone occurred a few times. The CDR3 DNA reads TGCGCCGGGGGACAGGGATTGATCGGGGAGCTGTTTTTT. Its translation: CAGGQGLIGELFF. The chain has TRBV10-1 and TRBJ2-2, with 9 bases matching TRBD1. The CDR3 has 13 amino acids. CDR1 is WNHNN and CDR2 is SYGVQD in the germline V gene (reference sequence). The ends lost 11 bases at V and 7 bases at J; junction bases unmatched: 8.

The chain recombines TRBV6-1 with TRBJ2-7; possible D gene TRBD1, 6 bases. CDR1 is MNHNS, CDR2 SASEGT, per germline. Trimming pared 7 bases from V and 7 bases from J, leaving 14 bases between. The length of the CDR3 is 12 residues. In DNA form, the CDR3 reads TGTGCCAGCAATATAGGGGGTTGGGAGCAGTACTTC. Amino acids: CASNIGGWEQYF.

This clone has just one count. The chain combines TRBV6-6 with TRBJ2-4; 7 bases align to TRBD2. Germline CDR1 reads MNHNY; CDR2 reads SVGAGI (reference sequence). V was clipped by 7 bases and J by 1 base; unmatched bases: 7. CDR3 length equals 15 residues. The CDR3 sequence: CASKPSGGAKNIQYF. For the CDR3, the DNA is TGTGCCAGCAAACCTAGCGGTGGGGCCAAAAACATTCAGTACTTC.

The chain links TRBV6-5 to TRBJ2-5, with D possibly matching TRBD2 (6 bases). The CDR3 loop spans 14 amino acids. V shed 2 bases and J shed 5 bases, with 12 bases lying between them. Germline V gene data show CDR1 as MNHEY and CDR2 as SVGAGI. The CDR3 here is CASSYRQGGETQYF. For the CDR3, the DNA is TGTGCCAGCAGTTACAGGCAGGGAGGCGAGACCCAGTACTTC.

The chain recombines TRBV23-1 with TRBJ2-5; 9 positions agree with TRBD2. TRBV23-1 is known as an ORF, though its function is uncertain. The CDR3 consists of 15 residues. Losses at the gene ends were 2 bases for V and 5 bases for J; bases not matched to a gene: 6. In DNA form, the CDR3 reads TGCGCCAGCAGTCAAACGGCTAGCGGGAAGGAGACCCAGTACTTC. Translating it yields CASSQTASGKETQYF.

The chain links TRBV5-4 to TRBJ2-7, with D uncertain. CDR3 size: 15 residues. CDR1 is SGHNT, CDR2 YYREEE, per germline (reference sequence). The V gene lost 4 bases and the J gene lost 3 bases, with 17 bases spanning the gap. The CDR3 region is CASSLDTAAVYEQYF. The CDR3 coding sequence is TGTGCCAGCAGCCTAGATACGGCTGCGGTCTACGAGCAGTACTTC.

The table lists this clone with a count of one. The chain recombines TRBV5-1 with TRBJ2-7; 10 nucleotides agree with TRBD2. The CDR3 has 16 amino acids. The V and J ends lost 0 bases and 6 bases, in that order; junction bases with no gene match: 9. Looked up from germline, CDR1 is SGHRS and CDR2 is YFSETQ. The CDR3 loop is CASSLGLLAGAFEQYF. The CDR3 DNA is TGCGCCAGCAGCTTGGGCCTCCTAGCGGGAGCTTTCGAGCAGTACTTC.

This chain links TRBV30 with TRBJ2-3; D is unclear. The CDR3 loop spans 13 amino acids. The V end was cut by 4 bases, the J end by 3 bases, with 11 bases between. Germline CDR1 is GTSNPN and CDR2 is SVGIG (reference sequence). The CDR3 coding sequence is TGTGCCTGGACTGAAACACTGACAGATACGCAGTATTTT. It yields the protein CAWTETLTDTQYF.

The chain couples TRBV11-2 to TRBJ1-6, with D unresolved. This CDR3 is 14 amino acids long. The germline CDR1 and CDR2 sequences are SGHAT and FQNNGV. The V end was cut by 2 bases, the J end by 7 bases, with 9 bases between. CDR3 bases: TGTGCCAGCAGCTTAAACAGTCGAAATTCACCCCTCCACTTT. Protein product: CASSLNSRNSPLHF.

The chain links TRBV5-1 to TRBJ1-4, with D maybe TRBD1 (5 bases). V lost 4 bases and J lost 5, with 15 bases in between. The length of the CDR3 is 15 residues. The germline gives CDR1 SGHRS, CDR2 YFSETQ. This CDR3 reads CASSRDRGGNEKLFF. CDR3 DNA sequence: TGCGCCAGCAGCCGGGACCGCGGGGGAAATGAAAAACTGTTTTTT.

V and J are TRBV29-1 and TRBJ2-1; 7 nucleotides align to TRBD2. CDR3 size: 16 residues. Trimming at V came to 4 bases and at J to 0 bases, leaving 9 bases not matched to a gene. Germline assignment: CDR1 SQVTM and CDR2 ANQGSEA. The CDR3 loop reads CSVGREGLVSYNEQFF. CDR3 sequence (DNA): TGCAGCGTTGGTAGGGAGGGCCTCGTCTCCTACAATGAGCAGTTCTTC.

The rearrangement links TRBV5-1 to TRBJ1-2; 8 bases agree with TRBD1. With 4 bases clipped from V and 7 bases from J, the junction kept 6 bases outside the gene matches. The germline V gene has CDR1 SGHRS and CDR2 YFSETQ. This CDR3 comprises 13 residues. CDR3 protein: CASSLGQEGGYTF. The CDR3 DNA reads as TGCGCCAGCAGCCTGGGACAGGAGGGTGGCTACACCTTC.

The chain uses TRBV27 and TRBJ2-6; 8 positions match TRBD1. Germline V gene sequence: CDR1 MNHEY, CDR2 SMNVEV (reference sequence). V shed 6 bases, J shed 3 bases, and the junction held 4 bases outside the gene matches. The CDR3 has 15 residues. CDR3 DNA: TGTGCCAGCAGGAGACAGGGGTATGGGGCCAACGTCCTGACTTTC. Translated: CASRRQGYGANVLTF. The full variable domain, rest sourced from reference TRBV27 and TRBJ2-6, is EAQVTQNPRYLITVTGKKLTVTCSQNMNHEYMSWYRQDPGLGLRQIYYSMNVEVTDKGDVPEGYKVSRKEKRNFPLILESPSPNQTSLYFCASRRQGYGANVLTFGAGSRLTVL.

The chain recombines TRBV4-3 with TRBJ2-6, with D hard to call. From germline, CDR1 is LGHNA and CDR2 YSLEER. The CDR3 has 15 amino acids. Trimming left V 6 bases short and J 1 base short, with 10 bases between. CDR3 residues: CASRNDSSGANVLTF. CDR3 bases: TGCGCCAGCAGAAACGACTCGTCTGGGGCCAACGTCCTGACTTTC.

This chain connects TRBV28 to TRBJ2-7; D may be TRBD1 (5 bases). This CDR3 spans 14 amino acids. V was clipped by 8 bases and J by 7 bases, with 21 bases between them. Germline loops: CDR1 MDHEN, CDR2 SYDVKM. In DNA, the CDR3 is TGTGCCAGCCGAGGTCAGGGCGACACGAGGGAGCAGTACTTC. Amino acids: CASRGQGDTREQYF. The full variable domain, completed using reference TRBV28 and TRBJ2-7, is DVKVTQSSRYLVKRTGEKVFLECVQDMDHENMFWYRQDPGLGLRLIYFSYDVKMKEKGDIPEGYSVSREKKERFSLILESASTNQTSMYLCASRGQGDTREQYFGPGTRLTVT.

This chain links TRBV19 with TRBJ2-7; 11 nucleotides align to TRBD1. The length of the CDR3 is 14 residues. The germline V gene encodes CDR1 LNHDA and CDR2 SQIVND (reference sequence). Trimming removed 3 bases from V and 7 bases from J; junction bases left unmatched: 5. The CDR3 protein is CASSMGQGEGEQYF. CDR3 nucleotide sequence: TGTGCCAGTAGTATGGGACAGGGGGAGGGTGAGCAGTACTTC.

The rearrangement uses TRBV6-5 and TRBJ2-7; no reliable D call. Deletions cut 0 bases from V and 3 bases from J, with 9 bases between. The CDR3 consists of 14 residues. Germline V CDR1 and CDR2: MNHEY, SVGAGI. In DNA, the CDR3 is TGTGCCAGCAGTTACTCGCACCAATACTACGAGCAGTACTTC. It yields the protein CASSYSHQYYEQYF.

This chain links TRBV7-3 with TRBJ1-3; 7 bases line up with TRBD1. From germline, CDR1 is SGHTA and CDR2 FQGTGA. The CDR3 is made up of 16 amino acids. With V trimmed by 5 bases and J by 0 bases, 7 bases remained unmatched. The CDR3 is CASSASGGDSGNTIYF. The CDR3 region has the DNA TGTGCCAGCAGCGCTTCAGGGGGAGACTCTGGAAACACCATATATTTT.

The chain employs TRBV5-6 and TRBJ1-2, with D hard to call. With 1 base removed from V and 0 bases from J, the gap between germline ends came to 13 bases. This CDR3 is built from 16 residues. CDR1 and CDR2 (germline): SGHDT, YYEEEE. The CDR3 DNA is TGTGCCAGCAGCTTGCTATACAGCTCTACTAACTATGGCTACACCTTC. Its translation is CASSLLYSSTNYGYTF.

The chain links TRBV30 to TRBJ1-1; maybe TRBD1 (5 bases). With 0 bases removed from V and 4 bases from J, the gap between germline ends came to 9 bases. The CDR3 extends over 13 amino acids. Germline V CDR1 and CDR2: GTSNPN, SVGIG (reference sequence). For the CDR3, the DNA is TGTGCCTGGAGTGTAGGGGCGAGCACTGAAGCTTTCTTT. Amino acid sequence: CAWSVGASTEAFF.